The 2 T cell receptor beta chains listed next were all sequenced from one sample in a study of regulatory T cells in long-lasting Graves disease. Building of the TCR beta libraries involved iRepertoire HTBI primers and Arm-PCR of CDR3 regions. TCRdb independently ran MiXCR on the multiplex PCR reads; one entry per CDR3 protein. The sample holds over 500,000 distinct CDR3 sequences, less than 20% seen once. Time point meaning: newly diagnosed GD, antithyroid drugs for less than 3 months. The authors made the TCR library using RNA they extracted from PBMCs. These records were also assigned to another study, of T cells in Graves' hyperthyroidism and ophthalmopathy.

Sequencing was performed on peripheral blood mononuclear cells (PBMCs), taken at new diagnosis, from a patient treated with antithyroid drugs. These receptors were taken from a woman in her 30s with Graves disease.

This clonotype was observed a handful of times. The V gene is TRBV24-1, the J gene TRBJ2-1, with TRBD2 as a possible D gene (5 bases). CDR1 is KGHDR, CDR2 SFDVKD, per germline. The CDR3 has 21 amino acids. The V end lost 4 bases, the J end lost 0 bases, and 27 bases lay between the germline ends. The CDR3 nucleotides read TGTGCCACCAGTGACCTTACGGGGTCTCATCCCCTCCAGAGCTCCTACAATGAGCAGTTCTTC. Its translation: CATSDLTGSHPLQSSYNEQFF.

The chain combines TRBV29-1 with TRBJ1-1, with 8 bases lining up with TRBD1. Germline CDR1 reads SQVTM; CDR2 reads ANQGSEA. V lost 1 base to trimming and J lost 1 base; unmatched junction nucleotides: 5. The CDR3 runs 15 residues. The CDR3, as DNA: TGCAGCGTTGAAGGACAGGGGCTCACGAACACTGAAGCTTTCTTT. Its translation is CSVEGQGLTNTEAFF.